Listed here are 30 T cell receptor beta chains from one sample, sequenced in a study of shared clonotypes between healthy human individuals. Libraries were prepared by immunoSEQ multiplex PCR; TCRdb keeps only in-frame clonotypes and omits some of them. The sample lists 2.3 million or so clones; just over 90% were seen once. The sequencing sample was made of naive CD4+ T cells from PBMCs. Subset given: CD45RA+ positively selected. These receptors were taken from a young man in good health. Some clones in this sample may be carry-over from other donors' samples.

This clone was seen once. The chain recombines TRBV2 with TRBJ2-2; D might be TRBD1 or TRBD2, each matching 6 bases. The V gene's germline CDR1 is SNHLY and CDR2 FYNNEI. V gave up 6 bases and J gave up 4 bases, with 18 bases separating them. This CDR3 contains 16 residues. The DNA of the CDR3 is TGTGCCAGCAGCCCTCGGGGGCTCTTCATCACCGGGGAGCTGTTTTTT. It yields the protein CASSPRGLFITGELFF.

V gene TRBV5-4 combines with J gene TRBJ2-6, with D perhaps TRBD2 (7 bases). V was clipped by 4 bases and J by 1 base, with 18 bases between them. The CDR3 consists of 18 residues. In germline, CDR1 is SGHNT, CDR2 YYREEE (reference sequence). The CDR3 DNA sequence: TGTGCCAGCAGCCTGGGGGGCGGGAGCCGGTCTGGGGCCAACGTCCTGACTTTC. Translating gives CASSLGGGSRSGANVLTF. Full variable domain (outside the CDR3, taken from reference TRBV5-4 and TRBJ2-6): ETGVTQSPTHLIKTRGQQVTLRCSSQSGHNTVSWYQQALGQGPQFIFQYYREEENGRGNFPPRFSGLQFPNYSSELNVNALELDDSALYLCASSLGGGSRSGANVLTFGAGSRLTVL.

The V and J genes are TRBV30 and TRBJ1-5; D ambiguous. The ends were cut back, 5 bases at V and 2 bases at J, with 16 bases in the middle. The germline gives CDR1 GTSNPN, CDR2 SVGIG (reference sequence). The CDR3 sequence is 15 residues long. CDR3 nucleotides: TGTGCCTGGGACGGGGTACGGTTAGGCAATCAGCCCCAGCATTTT. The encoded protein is CAWDGVRLGNQPQHF.

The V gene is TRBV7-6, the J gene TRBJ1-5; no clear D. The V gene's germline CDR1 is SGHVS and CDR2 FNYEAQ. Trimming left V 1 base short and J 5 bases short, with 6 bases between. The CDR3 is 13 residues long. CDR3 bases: TGTGCCAGCAGCTTAGATCGATATCAGCCCCAGCATTTT. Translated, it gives CASSLDRYQPQHF. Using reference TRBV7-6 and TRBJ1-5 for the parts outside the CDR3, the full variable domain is GAGVSQSPRYKVTKRGQDVALRCDPISGHVSLYWYRQALGQGPEFLTYFNYEAQQDKSGLPNDRFSAERPEGSISTLTIQRTEQRDSAMYRCASSLDRYQPQHFGDGTRLSIL.

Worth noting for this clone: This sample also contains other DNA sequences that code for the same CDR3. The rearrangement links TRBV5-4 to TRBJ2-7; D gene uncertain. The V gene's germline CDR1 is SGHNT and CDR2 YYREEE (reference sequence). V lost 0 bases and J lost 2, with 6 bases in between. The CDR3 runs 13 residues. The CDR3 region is CASSLDGAYEQYF. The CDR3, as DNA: TGTGCCAGCAGCTTGGACGGTGCCTACGAGCAGTACTTC.

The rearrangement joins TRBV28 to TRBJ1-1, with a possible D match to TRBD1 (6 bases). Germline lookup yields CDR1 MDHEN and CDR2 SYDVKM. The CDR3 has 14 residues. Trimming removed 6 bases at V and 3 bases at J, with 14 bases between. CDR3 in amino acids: CASRAGVTHTEAFF. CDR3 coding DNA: TGTGCCAGCAGGGCAGGGGTAACCCACACTGAAGCTTTCTTT.

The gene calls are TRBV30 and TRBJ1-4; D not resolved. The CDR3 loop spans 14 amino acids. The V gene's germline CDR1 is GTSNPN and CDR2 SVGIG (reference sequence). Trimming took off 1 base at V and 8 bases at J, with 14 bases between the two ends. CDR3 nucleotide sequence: TGTGCCTGGAGTGCTCTGGGAGGTGGCGAAAAACTGTTTTTT. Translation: CAWSALGGGEKLFF.

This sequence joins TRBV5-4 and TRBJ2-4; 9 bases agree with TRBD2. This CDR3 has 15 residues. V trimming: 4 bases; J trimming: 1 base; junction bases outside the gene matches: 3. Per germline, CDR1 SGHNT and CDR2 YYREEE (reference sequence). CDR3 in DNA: TGTGCCAGCAGCACAGGACTAGCGGCCAAAAACATTCAGTACTTC. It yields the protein CASSTGLAAKNIQYF.

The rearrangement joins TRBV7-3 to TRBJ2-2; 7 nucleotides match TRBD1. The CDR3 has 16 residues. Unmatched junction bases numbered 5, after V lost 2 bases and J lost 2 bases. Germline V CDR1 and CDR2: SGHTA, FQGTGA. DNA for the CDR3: TGTGCCAGCAGCTTACTAGGGGGCGCAAACACCGGGGAGCTGTTTTTT. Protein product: CASSLLGGANTGELFF.

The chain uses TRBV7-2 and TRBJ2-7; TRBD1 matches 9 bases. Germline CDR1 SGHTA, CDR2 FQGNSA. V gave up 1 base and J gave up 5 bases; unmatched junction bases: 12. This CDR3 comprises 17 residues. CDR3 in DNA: TGTGCCAGCAGCTTAGGTACACCGGGACAGGGATCCCACGAGCAGTACTTC. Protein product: CASSLGTPGQGSHEQYF. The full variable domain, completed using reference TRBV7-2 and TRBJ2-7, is GAGVSQSPSNKVTEKGKDVELRCDPISGHTALYWYRQSLGQGLEFLIYFQGNSAPDKSGLPSDRFSAERTGGSVSTLTIQRTQQEDSAVYLCASSLGTPGQGSHEQYFGPGTRLTVT.

Written as DNA, the CDR3 is TGCGCCAGCAGCCAAGAACGTGGGTTCGGCTATGGCTACACCTTC. Amino acids: CASSQERGFGYGYTF. The V gene is TRBV4-1, the J gene TRBJ1-2; D gene unclear. V shed 0 bases and J shed 4 bases, with 12 bases lying between them. The germline V gene encodes CDR1 MGHRA and CDR2 YSYEKL. This CDR3 has 15 amino acids.

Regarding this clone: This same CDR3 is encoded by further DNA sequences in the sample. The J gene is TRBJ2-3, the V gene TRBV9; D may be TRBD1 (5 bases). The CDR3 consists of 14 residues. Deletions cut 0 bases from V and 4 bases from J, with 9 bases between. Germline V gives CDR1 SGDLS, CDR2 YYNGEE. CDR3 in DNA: TGTGCCAGCAGCGTAGGGAGCAGGGCAGATACGCAGTATTTT. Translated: CASSVGSRADTQYF.

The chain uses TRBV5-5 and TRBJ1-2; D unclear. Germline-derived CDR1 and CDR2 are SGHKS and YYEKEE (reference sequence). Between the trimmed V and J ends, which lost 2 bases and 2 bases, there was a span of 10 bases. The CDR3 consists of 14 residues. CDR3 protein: CASSFSLINYGYTF. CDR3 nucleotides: TGTGCCAGCAGCTTCAGCCTCATAAACTATGGCTACACCTTC.

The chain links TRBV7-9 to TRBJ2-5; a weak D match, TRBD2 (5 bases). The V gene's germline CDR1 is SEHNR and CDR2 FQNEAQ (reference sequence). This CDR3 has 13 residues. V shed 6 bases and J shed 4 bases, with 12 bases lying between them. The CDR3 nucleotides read TGTGCCAGCAGTCTCCATGGAGGAGAGACCCAGTACTTC. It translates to CASSLHGGETQYF.

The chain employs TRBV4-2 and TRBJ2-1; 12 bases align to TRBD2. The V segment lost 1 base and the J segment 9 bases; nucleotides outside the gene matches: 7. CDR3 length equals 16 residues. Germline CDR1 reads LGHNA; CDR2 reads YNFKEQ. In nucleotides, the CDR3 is TGTGCCAGCAGCCAAGCTAGCGGGGGGGGGTCCCGTGAGCAGTTCTTC. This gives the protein CASSQASGGGSREQFF.

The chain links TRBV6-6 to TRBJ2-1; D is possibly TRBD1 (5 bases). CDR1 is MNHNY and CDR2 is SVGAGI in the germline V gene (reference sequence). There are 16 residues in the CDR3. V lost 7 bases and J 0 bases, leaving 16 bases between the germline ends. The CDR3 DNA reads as TGTGCCAGCACCCCGAACGCAGGGCGCTCCTACAATGAGCAGTTCTTC. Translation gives CASTPNAGRSYNEQFF.

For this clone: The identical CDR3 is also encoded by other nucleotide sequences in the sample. CDR3 coding DNA: TGTGCCAGCAGCTTCGCGGGCAATCAGCCCCAGCATTTT. This sequence encodes CASSFAGNQPQHF. The genes are TRBV7-9 and TRBJ1-5; D remains unclear. The CDR3 runs 13 residues. V was trimmed by 3 bases and J by 2 bases, leaving 5 bases between them. Germline loops: CDR1 SEHNR, CDR2 FQNEAQ (reference sequence). Drawing the rest from reference TRBV7-9 and TRBJ1-5, the complete variable domain is DTGVSQNPRHKITKRGQNVTFRCDPISEHNRLYWYRQTLGQGPEFLTYFQNEAQLEKSRLLSDRFSAERPKGSFSTLEIQRTEQGDSAMYLCASSFAGNQPQHFGDGTRLSIL.

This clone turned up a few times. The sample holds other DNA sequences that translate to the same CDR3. The chain's CDR3 is CASSGVNTGELFF. The CDR3 nucleotides read TGCGCCAGCAGCGGAGTGAACACCGGGGAGCTGTTTTTT. V is TRBV5-1 and J is TRBJ2-2; D is undetermined. Germline V lookup: CDR1 SGHRS, CDR2 YFSETQ. The CDR3 has 13 residues. V shed 4 bases and J shed 1 base, with 5 bases lying between them. The entire variable domain, with the rest obtained from reference TRBV5-1 and TRBJ2-2, is as follows: KAGVTQTPRYLIKTRGQQVTLSCSPISGHRSVSWYQQTPGQGLQFLFEYFSETQRNKGNFPGRFSGRQFSNSRSEMNVSTLELGDSALYLCASSGVNTGELFFGEGSRLTVL.

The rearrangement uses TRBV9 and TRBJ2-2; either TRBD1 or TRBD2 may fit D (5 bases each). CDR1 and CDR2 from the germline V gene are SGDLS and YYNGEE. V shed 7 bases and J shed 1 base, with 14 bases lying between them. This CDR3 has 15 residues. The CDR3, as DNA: TGTGCCAGCCGTACCGGGACCAGGAACACCGGGGAGCTGTTTTTT. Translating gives CASRTGTRNTGELFF.

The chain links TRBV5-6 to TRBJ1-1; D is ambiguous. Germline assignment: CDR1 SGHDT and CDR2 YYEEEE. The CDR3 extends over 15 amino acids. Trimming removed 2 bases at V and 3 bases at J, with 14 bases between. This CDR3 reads CASSFRLVMHTEAFF. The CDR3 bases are TGTGCCAGCAGCTTCCGACTGGTGATGCACACTGAAGCTTTCTTT.

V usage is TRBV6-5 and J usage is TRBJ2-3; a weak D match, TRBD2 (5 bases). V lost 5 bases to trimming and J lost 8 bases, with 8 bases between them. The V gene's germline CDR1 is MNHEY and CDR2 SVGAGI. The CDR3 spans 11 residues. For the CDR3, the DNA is TGTGCCAGCAGTCCTGGAGGTACGCAGTATTTT. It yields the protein CASSPGGTQYF.

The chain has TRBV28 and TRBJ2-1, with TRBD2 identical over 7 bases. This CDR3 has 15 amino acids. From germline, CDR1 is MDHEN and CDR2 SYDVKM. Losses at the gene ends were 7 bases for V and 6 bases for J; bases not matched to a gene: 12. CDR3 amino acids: CASKRGVAVGNEQFF. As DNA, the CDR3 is TGTGCCAGCAAGCGGGGAGTAGCAGTCGGCAATGAGCAGTTCTTC.

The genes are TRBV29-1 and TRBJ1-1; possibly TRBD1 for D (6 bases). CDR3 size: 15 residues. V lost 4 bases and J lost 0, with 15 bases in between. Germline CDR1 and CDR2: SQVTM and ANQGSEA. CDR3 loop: CSVVGGRGVNTEAFF. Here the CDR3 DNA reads TGCAGCGTTGTTGGGGGGCGTGGGGTGAACACTGAAGCTTTCTTT.

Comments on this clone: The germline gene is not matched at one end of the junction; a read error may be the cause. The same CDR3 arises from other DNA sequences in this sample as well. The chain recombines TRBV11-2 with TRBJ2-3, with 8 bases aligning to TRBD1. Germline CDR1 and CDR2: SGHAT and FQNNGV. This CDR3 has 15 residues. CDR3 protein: CASSLDRGSTDTQYF. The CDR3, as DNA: TGTGCCAGCAGCCTAGACAGGGGTAGCACAGATACGCAGTATTTT. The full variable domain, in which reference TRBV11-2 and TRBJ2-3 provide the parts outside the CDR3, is EAGVAQSPRYKIIEKRQSVAFWCNPISGHATLYWYQQILGQGPKLLIQFQNNGVVDDSQLPKDRFSAERLKGVDSTLKIQPAKLEDSAVYLCASSLDRGSTDTQYFGPGTRLTVL.

CDR3 DNA sequence: TGTGCCAGCAGCTTAGGGGTCGGTCGAGCCACCGGGGAGCTGTTTTTT. Translating gives CASSLGVGRATGELFF. The chain carries TRBV13 and TRBJ2-2; no definite D call. CDR3 length: 16 residues. The germline V gene encodes CDR1 PRHDT and CDR2 FYEKMQ (reference sequence). Trimming took off 0 bases at V and 4 bases at J, with 12 bases between the two ends. Variable domain in full (rest from reference TRBV13 and TRBJ2-2): AAGVIQSPRHLIKEKRETATLKCYPIPRHDTVYWYQQGPGQDPQFLISFYEKMQSDKGSIPDRFSAQQFSDYHSELNMSSLELGDSALYFCASSLGVGRATGELFFGEGSRLTVL.

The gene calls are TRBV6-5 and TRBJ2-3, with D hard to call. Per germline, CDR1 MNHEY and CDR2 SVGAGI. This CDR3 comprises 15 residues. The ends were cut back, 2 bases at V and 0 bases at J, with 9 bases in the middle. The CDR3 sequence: CASSYGMSSTDTQYF. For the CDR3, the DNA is TGTGCCAGCAGTTACGGGATGTCTAGCACAGATACGCAGTATTTT.

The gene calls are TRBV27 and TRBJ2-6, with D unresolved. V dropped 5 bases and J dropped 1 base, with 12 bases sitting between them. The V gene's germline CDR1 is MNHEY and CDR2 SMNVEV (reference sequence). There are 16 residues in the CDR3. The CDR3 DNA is TGTGCCAGCAGTGCGTTTCTACAGTCTGGGGCCAACGTCCTGACTTTC. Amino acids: CASSAFLQSGANVLTF.

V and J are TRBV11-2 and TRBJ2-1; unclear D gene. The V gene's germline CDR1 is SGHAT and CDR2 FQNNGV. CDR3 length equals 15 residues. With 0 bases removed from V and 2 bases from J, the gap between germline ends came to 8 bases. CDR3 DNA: TGTGCCAGCAGCTTAGATCCTACACCCTACAATGAGCAGTTCTTC. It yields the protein CASSLDPTPYNEQFF.

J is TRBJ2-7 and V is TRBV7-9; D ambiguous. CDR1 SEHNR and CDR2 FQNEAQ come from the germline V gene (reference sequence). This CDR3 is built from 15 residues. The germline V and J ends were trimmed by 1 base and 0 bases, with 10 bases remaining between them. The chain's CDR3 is CASSLVLPSSYEQYF. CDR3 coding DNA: TGTGCCAGCAGCTTAGTTCTGCCGAGCTCCTACGAGCAGTACTTC.

CDR3 DNA: TGTGCCAGCTCCCTCAGCGTACTTCAGCCCCAGCATTTT. Its protein is CASSLSVLQPQHF. The chain joins TRBV18 to TRBJ1-5, with no clear D. Trimming removed 6 bases at V and 6 bases at J, with 12 bases between. The length of the CDR3 is 13 residues. Germline V gene lookup returns CDR1 KGHSH and CDR2 LQKENI.